This TCR beta chain comes out of a study of cytomegalovirus exposure and HLA in healthy donors. PCR was performed using 60 Vbeta and 13 Jbeta primers. Original processing methods: Approximately 78 million unique TCR beta chains, about 10 million of them shared, were counted by a later analysis. The protocol was immunoSEQ multiplex PCR, while the TCRdb copy is restricted to in-frame clones and leaves out a portion. V, J and clone size are those of that table, while D and trimming were read from the DNA. The sample consists of about 150,000 clones, around three quarters of them appearing once. Whole-study findings and limits: Diagnosis of cytomegalovirus status made by the classifier reportedly showed high specificity and sensitivity.

This clone was found a few times. No antigen is known for it. Germline assignment: CDR1 SGHDT and CDR2 YYEEEE. This CDR3 spans 16 amino acids. Trimming cost V 4 bases and J 3 bases, with 17 bases left between them. Sequencing was performed on PBMCs. The chain uses TRBV5-6 and TRBJ2-4, with D tentatively TRBD2 (5 bases). This clonotype was sampled from a young man in good health. In DNA, the CDR3 is TGTGCCAGCAGCCCCCGGGGTAGGGAAGGCAAAAACATTCAGTACTTC. Translating gives CASSPRGREGKNIQYF. The whole variable domain, remainder taken from reference TRBV5-6 and TRBJ2-4, is DAGVTQSPTHLIKTRGQQVTLRCSPKSGHDTVSWYQQALGQGPQFIFQYYEEEERQRGNFPDRFSGHQFPNYSSELNVNALLLGDSALYLCASSPRGREGKNIQYFGAGTRLSVL.